The subject of this entry is one TCR beta chain. Antigen unknown. The CDR3 loop spans 15 amino acids. From germline, CDR1 is SGHNT and CDR2 YYREEE (reference sequence). Trimming removed 6 bases from V and 1 base from J; junction bases left unmatched: 8. The sample is drawn from a study of beta chain features in type 1 diabetes. Study conclusions and caveats: Shortening that was moderate but significant affected the TCRB CDR3s of Type 1 diabetes patients in all four CD4+ subsets. No resolution was reached here on whether HLA type influences TCRB rearrangement.

Each donor gave one heparinised blood draw averaging about 120 mL. What was sequenced were expressed TCRB transcripts, since all of the isolated RNA had been reverse transcribed. Roughly 3.6 million reads was the average for naive, central memory and regulatory T cell samples. The method was immunoSEQ multiplex PCR; TCRdb's version includes in-frame clones alone and lacks a portion of them. The sample comprises hundreds of thousands of clones, 10% to 15% of which are singletons, and around 0.01% rests with the top ten. The sequencing sample was made of naive CD4+ T cells from blood. This TCR was recovered from a young woman with type 1 diabetes. The gene calls are TRBV5-4 and TRBJ1-1; 8 nucleotides match TRBD1. The CDR3 nucleotides are TGTGCCAGCACCCAGGTAGGGACAGGGAACACTGAAGCTTTCTTT. Protein: CASTQVGTGNTEAFF.